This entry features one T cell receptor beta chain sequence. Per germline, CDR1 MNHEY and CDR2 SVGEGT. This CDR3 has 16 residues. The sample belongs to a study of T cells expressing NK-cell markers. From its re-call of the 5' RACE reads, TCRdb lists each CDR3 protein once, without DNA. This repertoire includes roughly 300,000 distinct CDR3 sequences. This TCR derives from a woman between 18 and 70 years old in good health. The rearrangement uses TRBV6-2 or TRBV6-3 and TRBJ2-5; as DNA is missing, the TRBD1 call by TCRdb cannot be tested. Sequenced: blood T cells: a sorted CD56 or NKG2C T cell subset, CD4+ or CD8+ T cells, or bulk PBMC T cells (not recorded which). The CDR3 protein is CASSYLPLYAQETQYF.